Listed here are 3 T cell receptor beta chains from one sample, sequenced in a study of T cell responses to AZD1222 COVID-19 vaccine listed by TCRdb under 2021. The time point label here, explained by the study, means: baseline before first vaccination. Per the publication, the treatment or condition label means: meningococcal conjugate vaccine given as trial control. The method behind the library was the immunoSEQ multiplex PCR assay. TCRdb mirrors the immuneACCESS table, restricted to in-frame sequences. Some clones are absent from its copies; in checked studies, under half trace to an unresolved V gene, and the reason for the others is unknown. For this sample there are around 99,000 clones; roughly 88% appear just once. The ten largest make up 9.5% to 15% of the sample. Material: peripheral blood, obtained on day 0 of MenACWY control vaccination. Receptors originate from an adult in good health.

The chain joins TRBV6-2 or TRBV6-3 to TRBJ2-7; no definite D call. The V gene lost 2 bases and the J gene lost 3 bases, with 11 bases spanning the gap. Germline V CDR1 and CDR2: MNHEY, SVGEGT. This CDR3 has 14 amino acids. The CDR3 region has the DNA TGTGCCAGCAGTTACGATGGGCCCTTCTACGAGCAGTACTTC. It yields the protein CASSYDGPFYEQYF.

This clone was counted only a few times. The chain has TRBV5-5 and TRBJ2-7; 7 bases match TRBD1. Trimming at V came to 1 base and at J to 9 bases, leaving 19 bases not matched to a gene. Germline CDR1 and CDR2: SGHKS and YYEKEE (reference sequence). This CDR3 spans 17 amino acids. CDR3 loop: CASSLRGDRQGRTGQYF. The CDR3 DNA reads TGTGCCAGCAGCTTGCGTGGGGACAGACAGGGACGCACGGGGCAGTACTTC.

Only one count was recorded for this clone. The chain combines TRBV6-6 with TRBJ2-6, with TRBD2 matching over 13 bases. The CDR3 is made up of 20 amino acids. The trim removed 5 bases at V and 0 bases at J, leaving 10 bases unmatched. Germline V gene lookup returns CDR1 MNHNY and CDR2 SVGAGI (reference sequence). The CDR3 protein is CASSPTRLAGGHSGANVLTF. In nucleotides, the CDR3 is TGTGCCAGCAGTCCGACGAGACTAGCGGGAGGCCACTCTGGGGCCAACGTCCTGACTTTC.